The 29 T cell receptor beta chains in this list originate from one sample, sequenced in a study of blood T cell repertoires in COVID-19. Profiling relied on immunoSEQ multiplex PCR, and the TCRdb table lists in-frame clones only, not all of them. The sample has about 140,000 clones; roughly nine tenths are singletons. Sequencing used peripheral blood. The source of these receptors is a human donor in a cohort sampled during active COVID-19.

DNA for the CDR3: TGTGCCAGCAGCGTAGGCGCTGAGCCCCGGGAGCGCAGGTACTTC. Translating gives CASSVGAEPRERRYF. The chain links TRBV9 to TRBJ2-7; possible D gene TRBD2, 6 bases. V dropped 0 bases and J dropped 12 bases, with 22 bases sitting between them. Germline V gene sequence: CDR1 SGDLS, CDR2 YYNGEE. The CDR3 runs 15 residues. The full variable domain, with the rest looked up from reference TRBV9 and TRBJ2-7, is DSGVTQTPKHLITATGQRVTLRCSPRSGDLSVYWYQQSLDQGLQFLIQYYNGEERAKGNILERFSAQQFPDLHSELNLSSLELGDSALYFCASSVGAEPRERRYFGPGTRLTVT.

CDR3 in amino acids: CASSQAPDRVTYEQYF. The CDR3 bases are TGCGCCAGCAGCCAAGCCCCGGACAGGGTGACCTACGAGCAGTACTTC. The gene calls are TRBV4-1 and TRBJ2-7, with 8 bases identical to TRBD1. The CDR3 has 16 amino acids. V dropped 1 base and J dropped 2; count of bases not matched to a gene: 7. CDR1 is MGHRA and CDR2 is YSYEKL in the germline V gene.

The chain combines TRBV19 with TRBJ1-5; a possible D gene is TRBD1 (5 bases). This CDR3 contains 14 residues. Trimming pared 7 bases from V and 1 base from J, leaving 11 bases between. Germline CDR1 reads LNHDA; CDR2 reads SQIVND (reference sequence). The CDR3, as DNA: TGTGCCAGTACCTTAGGACAAAGCAATCAGCCCCAGCATTTT. Amino acids: CASTLGQSNQPQHF.

V gene TRBV28 combines with J gene TRBJ2-3; 7 bases map to TRBD2. This CDR3 contains 16 residues. V lost 2 bases, J lost 5 bases, and 10 bases stayed unmatched. Germline values: CDR1 MDHEN, CDR2 SYDVKM. CDR3 nucleotides: TGTGCCAGCAGTTTAGGACTCGGACTAGTAGTAGATACGCAGTATTTT. It is translated as CASSLGLGLVVDTQYF.

This chain uses TRBV28 with TRBJ1-2; the D is unclear. V lost 2 bases and J lost 6, with 13 bases in between. In germline, CDR1 is MDHEN, CDR2 SYDVKM. The CDR3 has 14 residues. CDR3 coding DNA: TGTGCCAGCAGTTTAAGTACGGCTGGGCATGGCTACACCTTC. Protein: CASSLSTAGHGYTF.

The chain has TRBV7-2 and TRBJ1-1, with a weak D call TRBD1 (6 bases). This CDR3 spans 15 amino acids. The germline V and J ends were trimmed by 5 bases and 4 bases, with 17 bases remaining between them. CDR1 is SGHTA, CDR2 FQGNSA, per germline. CDR3 nucleotides: TGTGCCAGCAGCCTCTACAGGGTAGGAGTCACTGAAGCTTTCTTT. Amino acids: CASSLYRVGVTEAFF.

This CDR3 is CAWRASGLGYEQYF. As DNA, the CDR3 is TGTGCCTGGCGCGCGTCGGGACTTGGCTACGAGCAGTACTTC. This chain links TRBV30 with TRBJ2-7; D may be TRBD2 (6 bases). Germline CDR1 is GTSNPN and CDR2 is SVGIG (reference sequence). The CDR3 is 14 amino acids. Trimming pared 5 bases from V and 3 bases from J, leaving 17 bases between.

The rearrangement uses TRBV5-5 and TRBJ2-7; 7 bases are a match to TRBD2. Trimming took 4 bases from V and 1 from J; bases not matched to a gene: 5. The CDR3 covers 14 residues. Per the germline V gene, CDR1 is SGHKS and CDR2 is YYEKEE (reference sequence). The chain's CDR3 is CASSLLAVSYEQYF. In nucleotides, the CDR3 is TGTGCCAGCAGCCTGCTAGCGGTTTCCTACGAGCAGTACTTC. Supplemented by reference TRBV5-5 and TRBJ2-7, the full variable domain reads DAGVTQSPTHLIKTRGQQVTLRCSPISGHKSVSWYQQVLGQGPQFIFQYYEKEERGRGNFPDRFSARQFPNYSSELNVNALLLGDSALYLCASSLLAVSYEQYFGPGTRLTVT.

There are a few counts of this clone. This chain joins TRBV30 and TRBJ1-2; D is uncertain. The V end was cut by 2 bases, the J end by 5 bases, with 9 bases between. The CDR3 covers 12 residues. The germline V gene encodes CDR1 GTSNPN and CDR2 SVGIG (reference sequence). CDR3 protein: CAWSYSLYGYTF. DNA of the CDR3: TGTGCCTGGAGTTATAGTCTGTATGGCTACACCTTC.

V and J are TRBV6-6 and TRBJ2-2; 8 nucleotides match TRBD1. The trim removed 6 bases at V and 5 bases at J, leaving 8 bases unmatched. This CDR3 contains 15 residues. From germline, CDR1 is MNHNY and CDR2 SVGAGI (reference sequence). CDR3 sequence reads: CASSPRTGRTGELFF. The CDR3 nucleotides read TGTGCCAGCAGCCCCCGGACAGGGAGGACCGGGGAGCTGTTTTTT.

The chain employs TRBV7-3 and TRBJ1-1; the D gene is possibly TRBD1 (5 bases). The CDR3 sequence is 15 residues long. The germline gives CDR1 SGHTA, CDR2 FQGTGA. The V gene lost 2 bases and the J gene lost 0 bases, with 10 bases spanning the gap. In nucleotides, the CDR3 is TGTGCCAGCAGCTTACTCGGGGGGTTGAACACTGAAGCTTTCTTT. Protein sequence: CASSLLGGLNTEAFF.

The genes are TRBV7-8 and TRBJ1-5; 9 nucleotides line up with TRBD1. CDR1 and CDR2 (germline): SGHVS, FQNEAQ. The CDR3 runs to 17 residues. Trimming at V came to 5 bases and at J to 7 bases, leaving 15 bases not matched to a gene. The CDR3 reads CASSVRKLGTGSQPQHF. The CDR3, as DNA: TGTGCCAGCAGCGTTAGGAAGTTAGGGACAGGGTCCCAGCCCCAGCATTTT.

V gene TRBV24-1 combines with J gene TRBJ2-1; 10 bases agree with TRBD2. CDR1 and CDR2 from the germline V gene are KGHDR and SFDVKD. CDR3 length: 14 amino acids. J lost 8 bases, V lost 5 bases, and 5 bases had no gene match. CDR3 residues: CATSGTSGSYEQFF. The CDR3 coding sequence is TGTGCCACCAGTGGGACTAGCGGAAGCTATGAGCAGTTCTTC.

This chain uses TRBV7-3 with TRBJ2-2; D is undetermined. The CDR3 length is 13 residues. Germline assignment: CDR1 SGHTA and CDR2 FQGTGA. V lost 4 bases and J lost 0, with 3 bases in between. CDR3 in DNA: TGTGCCAGCAGCTCCGCGAACACCGGGGAGCTGTTTTTT. It encodes CASSSANTGELFF.

V gene TRBV11-3 combines with J gene TRBJ2-1; possible D gene TRBD1, 6 bases. The germline V gene has CDR1 SGHNT and CDR2 YENEEA. CDR3 length equals 16 residues. Trimming shortened V by 2 bases and J by 0 bases, and 11 bases separated the two germline ends. The chain's CDR3 is CASSLRRGSSYNEQFF. The CDR3 DNA follows: TGTGCCAGCAGCTTACGTAGGGGGTCCTCCTACAATGAGCAGTTCTTC.

The J gene is TRBJ1-4, the V gene TRBV10-3; D is unresolved. Deletions cut 0 bases from V and 8 bases from J, with 7 bases between. Germline assignment: CDR1 ENHRY and CDR2 SYGVKD. The length of the CDR3 is 13 residues. DNA for the CDR3: TGTGCCATCAGTGAGTCGACTCGAGAAAAACTGTTTTTT. Its protein product is CAISESTREKLFF.

This chain joins TRBV18 and TRBJ2-5, with D tentatively TRBD1 (6 bases). V was trimmed by 3 bases and J by 4 bases, leaving 15 bases between them. The V gene's germline CDR1 is KGHSH and CDR2 LQKENI. The CDR3 spans 15 residues. In nucleotides, the CDR3 is TGTGCCAGCTCACCCAGGGGTGGGACGAGAGAGACCCAGTACTTC. Its protein product is CASSPRGGTRETQYF.

The chain links TRBV28 to TRBJ2-7; D possibly corresponds to TRBD2 (6 bases). The CDR3 is 13 amino acids. Deletions cut 10 bases from V and 2 bases from J, with 15 bases between. Germline CDR1 and CDR2: MDHEN and SYDVKM. This chain's CDR3 is CATRDFQAYEQYF. CDR3 DNA: TGTGCCACCCGGGACTTCCAAGCCTACGAGCAGTACTTC.

The rearrangement links TRBV5-1 to TRBJ2-5, with 10 bases matching TRBD2. V lost 0 bases, J lost 1 base, and 3 bases stayed unmatched. Germline assignment: CDR1 SGHRS and CDR2 YFSETQ. The CDR3 is 16 amino acids. The CDR3 nucleotides are TGCGCCAGCAGCTTGGGGTCTAGCGGGGGCCAAGAGACCCAGTACTTC. This codes for CASSLGSSGGQETQYF.

Ten or more counts support this clone. The chain employs TRBV6-5 and TRBJ2-5, with TRBD2 matching 10 bases. V lost 3 bases, J lost 8 bases, and 6 bases stayed unmatched. Looked up from germline, CDR1 is MNHEY and CDR2 is SVGAGI. The CDR3 contains 14 residues. CDR3 sequence reads: CASSYGSGGLTQYF. The CDR3 DNA reads TGTGCCAGCAGTTATGGTAGCGGGGGGCTTACCCAGTACTTC.

The chain has TRBV30 and TRBJ1-2; no clear D. There are 17 residues in the CDR3. The germline V and J ends were trimmed by 1 base and 2 bases, with 20 bases remaining between them. CDR1 and CDR2 from the germline V gene are GTSNPN and SVGIG (reference sequence). Written as DNA, the CDR3 is TGTGCCTGGAGTGACCGGTTATACCCCCGGGTCAACTATGGCTACACCTTC. Protein: CAWSDRLYPRVNYGYTF.

The count of this clone is one. V usage is TRBV6-4 and J usage is TRBJ2-7; the D gene is possibly TRBD1 (6 bases). The length of the CDR3 is 12 residues. Deletions cut 9 bases from V and 2 bases from J, with 11 bases between. The germline CDR1 and CDR2 sequences are MRHNA and SNTAGT. DNA of the CDR3: TGTGCCAGAACTGGGGACACCTACGAGCAGTACTTC. Translating gives CARTGDTYEQYF.

The rearrangement uses TRBV28 and TRBJ2-3, with 9 bases fitting TRBD2. The CDR3 contains 16 residues. Germline V CDR1 and CDR2: MDHEN, SYDVKM. J was trimmed by 0 bases and V by 5 bases; bases with no gene match: 6. The CDR3 coding sequence is TGTGCCAGCAGTCTTTCGACTAGCGGAAGCACAGATACGCAGTATTTT. Amino acids: CASSLSTSGSTDTQYF.

The rearrangement joins TRBV3-1 (or the pseudogene TRBV3-2) to TRBJ2-7; 8 positions agree with TRBD1. V trimming: 5 bases; J trimming: 7 bases; junction bases outside the gene matches: 10. Germline loops: CDR1 LGHDT, CDR2 YNNKEL (reference sequence). This CDR3 is 14 amino acids long. The CDR3: CASSSGRGRVEQYF. The DNA for the CDR3 is TGTGCCAGCAGCTCTGGCAGGGGGCGGGTTGAGCAGTACTTC.

The chain carries TRBV15 and TRBJ2-2, with TRBD1 as a possible D gene (6 bases). V was pared by 1 base and J by 4 bases, with 16 bases between. The germline V gene has CDR1 LNHNV and CDR2 YYDKDF (reference sequence). CDR3 size: 17 residues. Here the CDR3 DNA reads TGTGCCACCAGCAGAGCATTGGACAGCGGATTCACCGGGGAGCTGTTTTTT. Translation: CATSRALDSGFTGELFF. The full variable domain, with the rest looked up from reference TRBV15 and TRBJ2-2, is DAMVIQNPRYQVTQFGKPVTLSCSQTLNHNVMYWYQQKSSQAPKLLFHYYDKDFNNEADTPDNFQSRRPNTSFCFLDIRSPGLGDTAMYLCATSRALDSGFTGELFFGEGSRLTVL.

The chain employs TRBV3-1 (or the pseudogene TRBV3-2) and TRBJ2-1, with TRBD2 identical over 9 bases. The CDR3 sequence is 18 residues long. The ends lost 0 bases at V and 3 bases at J; junction bases unmatched: 9. Germline V gives CDR1 LGHDT, CDR2 YNNKEL (reference sequence). DNA of the CDR3: TGTGCCAGCAGCCAAGAGGCTAGCGGGGAGCATGGCTACAATGAGCAGTTCTTC. It translates to CASSQEASGEHGYNEQFF.

The J gene is TRBJ1-1, the V gene TRBV5-4; 7 positions agree with TRBD1. V trimming: 6 bases; J trimming: 8 bases; junction bases outside the gene matches: 16. The CDR3 loop spans 15 amino acids. The germline CDR1 and CDR2 sequences are SGHNT and YYREEE (reference sequence). The CDR3 region is CASNEGAIRGIEAFF. The CDR3 region has the DNA TGTGCCAGCAACGAGGGGGCGATTCGGGGAATCGAAGCTTTCTTT.

With respect to this clone: This CDR3 fails to terminate in the conserved phenylalanine or tryptophan, so it likely reflects a read error. The limits of the CDR3 on the DNA are not certain, so only TCRdb's listed CDR3 is given. CDR3 loop: CASSSGTGSLAVAI. The chain recombines TRBV28 with TRBJ2-4; TRBD1 reflects the table's D call only, with no check against the DNA. Germline loops: CDR1 MDHEN, CDR2 SYDVKM. From its first to its last residue, the CDR3 has 14 amino acids.

V is TRBV12-3 or TRBV12-4 and J is TRBJ2-7; no firm D call. V was shortened by 2 bases and J by 7 bases, with 6 bases between the two germline ends. The CDR3 extends over 11 amino acids. The CDR3 coding sequence is TGTGCCAGCAGTTTAAGGAGAGAGCAGTACTTC. Protein sequence: CASSLRREQYF.